Below are 8 T cell receptor beta chains sequenced from a single sample in a study of T cells after posttransplantation cyclophosphamide. TCRdb's table, derived via immunoSEQ multiplex PCR, lists solely in-frame clones and lacks some. The data show around 12,000 clones, with none appearing a single time. Treatment was busulfan-fludarabine conditioning, a marrow graft, and cyclophosphamide on days +3 and +4. The input for sequencing was PBMCs, taken after allogeneic stem cell transplant with posttransplant cyclophosphamide. The receptors here all came from a female patient in her thirties or forties who received an allogeneic stem cell transplant from a related donor, was CMV-positive, and had acute GVHD only. Some T cells may have originated in the graft donor.

This clone appeared a few times. The chain links TRBV18 to TRBJ2-4; the D gene is possibly TRBD1 (6 bases). The V end lost 0 bases, the J end lost 2 bases, and 14 bases lay between the germline ends. CDR1 and CDR2 (germline): KGHSH, LQKENI. This CDR3 is built from 17 residues. CDR3 in amino acids: CASSPPQQGPSKNIQYF. CDR3 nucleotides: TGTGCCAGCTCACCACCCCAACAGGGCCCCTCCAAAAACATTCAGTACTTC.

This clone was recorded a few times. The chain is built from TRBV5-1 and TRBJ2-7, with 12 nucleotides matching TRBD2. Germline V gene lookup returns CDR1 SGHRS and CDR2 YFSETQ. V lost 1 base, J lost 6 bases, and 5 bases stayed unmatched. This CDR3 is 15 amino acids long. DNA of the CDR3: TGCGCCAGCAGCTTGCTACTAGCGGGGGGTCGCGAGCAGTACTTC. Translated, it gives CASSLLLAGGREQYF.

This clone came up many times. The J gene is TRBJ1-6, the V gene TRBV6-1; 7 bases align to TRBD1. The V gene's germline CDR1 is MNHNS and CDR2 SASEGT. The junction had 3 bases not matched to a gene; V was cut back by 4 bases and J by 3 bases. The CDR3 length is 15 residues. CDR3 DNA: TGTGCCAGCAGTGGACAGGGTCTCTATAATTCACCCCTCCACTTT. Its translation: CASSGQGLYNSPLHF.

The chain joins TRBV23-1 to TRBJ2-1; D is possibly TRBD2 (5 bases). TRBV23-1 is an ORF for which the function is uncertain. This CDR3 is 15 amino acids long. The germline V and J ends were trimmed by 4 bases and 11 bases, with 21 bases remaining between them. The CDR3 protein is CASSPHQRSATKQFF. The CDR3 DNA sequence: TGCGCCAGCAGTCCACACCAGCGGTCGGCTACTAAGCAGTTCTTC.

In its sample, this clone was seen a few times. The V and J genes are TRBV21-1 and TRBJ2-7; TRBD2 is the table's D call, not checked against the DNA. TRBV21-1 is tagged as a pseudogene. The CDR3 contains 18 residues. The DNA for the CDR3 is TGTGCCCGTTCGCGACCTTTAGCGGGAGCCAAAATGTCCTACGAGCAGTACGTC. This encodes CARSRPLAGAKMSYEQYV.

The table lists this clone with many counts. The rearrangement uses TRBV21-1 and TRBJ1-4; the D call in the table, TRBD1, was not verified against the DNA. TRBV21-1 is given as a pseudogene. The CDR3 totals 14 residues. CDR3: CASSKTGGWEKLFF. DNA of the CDR3: TGTGCCAGCAGCAAAACAGGGGGTTGGGAAAAACTGTTTTTT.

This clone was observed many times. The chain uses TRBV27 and TRBJ2-7; D is possibly TRBD1 (5 bases). CDR1 and CDR2 from the germline V gene are MNHEY and SMNVEV (reference sequence). CDR3 length equals 13 residues. The V end lost 6 bases, the J end lost 2 bases, and 11 bases lay between the germline ends. The CDR3 spells CASSLTVAYEQYF. CDR3 DNA: TGTGCCAGCAGCCTGACAGTGGCCTACGAGCAGTACTTC.

There are many counts of this clone. The rearrangement joins TRBV6-1 to TRBJ1-2, with 9 positions matching TRBD1. The CDR3 extends over 14 amino acids. CDR1 and CDR2 (germline): MNHNS, SASEGT. Trimming at V came to 7 bases and at J to 5 bases, leaving 8 bases not matched to a gene. This CDR3 is CASIPGQGWYGYTF. CDR3 coding DNA: TGTGCCAGCATCCCGGGACAGGGCTGGTATGGCTACACCTTC.